This T cell receptor beta chain was sequenced for a study of shared clonotypes between healthy human individuals (dated by TCRdb to the early 2020s). Background on the whole study: The cohort included a few men and a couple of women between 18 and 49 years of age. For each donor, CD4 naive and CD4 memory were each run on three plates, CD8 naive on two plates, and CD8 memory on one plate. The study deeply sequenced blood TCR repertoires of several healthy adults to estimate repertoire size and the extent of clonotype sharing between individuals. To increase sequencing depth and limit assay-specific biases, different laboratories used diverse techniques to prepare libraries and sequence TCR repertoires. Each donor's leukapheresis produced roughly between roughly 0.94 and 9.5 billion PBMCs. Overall results and qualifications from the work: The small number of donors limited the genetic and exposure-history diversity represented. Larger estimated clonotype richness was generally found for naive subsets than for memory subsets. Around 5% of naive CD4, 3.5% of naive CD8, about 2.4% of memory CD4, and around 0.42% of memory CD8 clonotypes were shared across several donors. Pairwise subsampling indicated that sequencing depth was expected to affect the degree of clonotype sharing among donors. Incomplete sequencing was indicated by rarefaction of sorted-subset datasets, despite the large sequencing depth. Clonotypes shared by all four sorted-subset donors showed higher generation probabilities than non-shared clonotypes. Sampling was restricted to blood, and TCR repertoires in tissues likely differ from the TCR repertoires found in blood.

On this clone itself: The antigen it recognizes is unknown. Base-call qualities are not available, and no considerably larger clone is one nucleotide away.

The donors were healthy, HIV-negative adults with no recently reported acute infections or vaccinations. All donors were Caucasian adults living in Nashville, Tennessee, USA. CD8 memory samples consisted of magnetically selected CD45RO+ cells combined with CCR7-negative CD45RA+ effector memory (TemRA) cells. Blood was collected by leukapheresis, and PBMCs were isolated by Ficoll-Histopaque density gradient centrifugation and then cryopreserved in liquid nitrogen vapor phase. Purity and quantity of every magnetically sorted T cell population were checked by analytical flow cytometry. Each sorted fraction had its genomic DNA isolated and then quantified by UV absorbance on a Nanodrop 2000c. For CDR1 and CDR2, the germline V gene lists SGHTA and FQGNSA. V is reduced by 8 bases and J by 5 bases, leaving a spacing of 21 bases between them. Measured from the cysteine to the phenylalanine, the CDR3 is 15 residues long. Left in the record is the CDR3 DNA by itself, 45 bases read in frame from the first base.

Using the deep immunoSEQ assay, TCR CDR3 regions were amplified from genomic DNA by multiplex PCR. For each cell subset, the extracted genomic DNA was distributed evenly across all wells of several immunoSEQ 96-well plates, and each plate served as one replicate. For sorted subsets, 200 ng of genomic DNA, equivalent to 25,000 to 30,000 T cell genomes, went into each replicate PCR. Purified libraries were measured with a Qubit 3.0 fluorometer, size-checked on a Bioanalyzer 2100, and measured again with the KAPA Library Quantification kit. Every immunoSEQ 96-well plate was sequenced on a dedicated single-read 150-cycle Illumina NextSeq 550 flow cell. Per the source publication's procedure: Because only junctional sequences without quality scores were contained in the immunoSEQ output, filtering matching that applied to full-length reads could not be performed. Sequences were annotated with PyIR, a Python wrapper for IgBLAST v1.9, and V/J genes and CDR3 were assigned using IMGT germline references. Reads were filtered out if the reads had weak V/J assignments (E-value above 1e-6), no CDR3, stop codons, out-of-frame junctions, or ambiguous translated residues. V3J clonotypes were defined by identical inferred V gene, J gene, and CDR3 amino acid sequence. Percentage overlap between repertoires was calculated by dividing the number of shared unique clonotypes by the size of the smaller repertoire. Repertoire richness was assessed with RTK rarefaction, the Chao1 estimator, and Recon v2.1 estimates of unobserved clonotypes. OLGA was used to compute generation probabilities for all TCRbeta clonotypes that the gDNA method yielded from four donors. Entries here come from immuneACCESS through TCRdb and include only in-frame sequences with V and J called. Some clones fail to appear in such tables; in the studies checked, an unresolved V gene covers under half of the shortfall, and the cause of the remainder is unknown. D and trimming were read from the DNA, whereas the V and J calls and clone size are those reported in that table. Counted in this sample were 400,000 or so clones; roughly 96% of them appeared once. The ten largest clones capture approximately 0.32% of the sample.

Sequencing was done on a sample of memory CD8+ T cells sorted from blood. According to the study, the label for this sample's cell subset or site signals: CD45RO+ cells pooled with CCR7-negative TemRA cells. This receptor was identified in a man aged 25-45 years in good health. The sequence links TRBV7-2 to TRBJ2-5; the D gene is possibly TRBD1 or TRBD2, each agreeing over 5 bases. The CDR3 is CASRGDGAGGETQYF. The bases read TGTGCCAGCCGGGGTGATGGGGCCGGCGGGGAGACCCAGTACTTC.